This T cell receptor beta chain was observed in a study of T-cell memory formation after mild COVID-19. General observations from the study: Pre-infection memory already had some responding clones, implying cross-reactive memory joined.

The CDR3 runs to 15 residues. Germline CDR1 SGDLS, CDR2 YYNGEE. The ends lost 4 bases at V and 2 bases at J; junction bases unmatched: 5. TCRdb reanalysed the 5' RACE reads using MiXCR and keeps one entry per CDR3 protein. The sample holds under 150,000 distinct CDR3 sequences, about 20% seen once. This clonotype was seen only a few times. Its antigen is unknown. The source of this sequence is a young man who had mild COVID-19 (a few samples of this study predate the infection). Cell type and time point are not known. The material sequenced was PBMCs or a T cell subset sorted from them (not recorded which). V and J are TRBV9 and TRBJ2-1, with 8 nucleotides matching TRBD1. CDR3 nucleotides: TGTGCCAGCAGCCAGACAGGGGCGCCCTACAATGAGCAGTTCTTC. Protein: CASSQTGAPYNEQFF. Full variable domain (missing parts from reference TRBV9 and TRBJ2-1): DSGVTQTPKHLITATGQRVTLRCSPRSGDLSVYWYQQSLDQGLQFLIQYYNGEERAKGNILERFSAQQFPDLHSELNLSSLELGDSALYFCASSQTGAPYNEQFFGPGTRLTVL.